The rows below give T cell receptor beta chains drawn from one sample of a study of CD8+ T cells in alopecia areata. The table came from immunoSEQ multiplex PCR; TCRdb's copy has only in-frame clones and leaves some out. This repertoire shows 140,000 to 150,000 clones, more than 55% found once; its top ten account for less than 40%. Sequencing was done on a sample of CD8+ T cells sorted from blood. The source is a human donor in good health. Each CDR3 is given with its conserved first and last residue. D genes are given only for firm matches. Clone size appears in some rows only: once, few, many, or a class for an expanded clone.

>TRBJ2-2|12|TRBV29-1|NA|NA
CSVLTPTGELFF
TGCAGCGTCTTAACACCCACCGGGGAGCTGTTTTTT
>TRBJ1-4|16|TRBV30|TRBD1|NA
CAWTSPVPRGYEKLFF
TGTGCCTGGACCTCCCCAGTCCCCAGGGGGTATGAAAAACTGTTTTTT
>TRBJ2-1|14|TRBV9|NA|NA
CASSAQSAELEQFF
TGTGCCAGCAGCGCTCAATCGGCGGAGCTTGAGCAGTTCTTC
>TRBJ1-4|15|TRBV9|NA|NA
CASSVESGVDEKLFF
TGTGCCAGCAGCGTAGAAAGCGGGGTTGATGAAAAACTGTTTTTT
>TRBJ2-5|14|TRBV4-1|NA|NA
CASSQWYRTRRRYF
TGCGCCAGCAGCCAATGGTACAGGACCAGGCGACGGTACTTC
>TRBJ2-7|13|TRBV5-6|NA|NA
CASSLVARDEQYF
TGTGCCAGCAGCTTGGTGGCTAGAGACGAGCAGTACTTC
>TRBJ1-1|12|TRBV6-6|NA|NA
CASGRANTEAFF
TGTGCCAGCGGCAGGGCGAACACTGAAGCTTTCTTT
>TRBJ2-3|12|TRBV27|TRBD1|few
CASQGAYDTQYF
TGTGCCAGCCAGGGGGCGTATGATACGCAGTATTTT
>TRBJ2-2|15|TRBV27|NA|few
CASSLMRMSTGELFF
TGTGCCAGCAGTTTGATGCGCATGAGCACCGGGGAGCTGTTTTTT
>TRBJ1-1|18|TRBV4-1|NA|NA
CASSPGQHGGGPNTEAFF
TGCGCCAGCAGCCCCGGCCAACACGGGGGGGGCCCTAACACTGAAGCTTTCTTT
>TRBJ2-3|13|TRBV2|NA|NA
CARKGGTTDTQYF
TGTGCCCGCAAGGGGGGAACGACAGATACGCAGTATTTT
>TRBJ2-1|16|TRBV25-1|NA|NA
CASSDGIAALYNEQFF
TGTGCCAGCAGTGATGGAATCGCGGCCCTCTACAATGAGCAGTTCTTC
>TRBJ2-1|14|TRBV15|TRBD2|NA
CATSSSGSSYEQFF
TGTGCCACCAGCTCTAGCGGGAGTAGCTATGAGCAGTTCTTC
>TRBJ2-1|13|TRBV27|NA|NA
CASSLGIRGEQFF
TGTGCCAGCAGTCTAGGAATTAGGGGTGAGCAGTTCTTC
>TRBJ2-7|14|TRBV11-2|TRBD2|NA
CASSPLAGEDEQYF
TGTGCCAGCAGCCCCCTAGCGGGAGAGGACGAGCAGTACTTC
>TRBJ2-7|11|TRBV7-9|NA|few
CASSFREEQYF
TGTGCCAGCAGCTTCCGGGAGGAGCAGTACTTC
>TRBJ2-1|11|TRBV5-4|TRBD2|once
CASSGEGEQFF
TGTGCCAGCAGCGGGGAGGGTGAGCAGTTCTTC
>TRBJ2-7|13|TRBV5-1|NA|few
CASSLRDTYEQYF
TGCGCCAGCAGCTTGAGAGACACCTACGAGCAGTACTTC
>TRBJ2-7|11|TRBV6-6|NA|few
CASSYSGIQYF
TGTGCCAGCAGTTACTCGGGGATCCAGTACTTC
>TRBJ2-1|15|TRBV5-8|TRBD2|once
CASSRGTSGYNEQFF
TGTGCCAGCAGCCGGGGGACTAGCGGGTACAATGAGCAGTTCTTC
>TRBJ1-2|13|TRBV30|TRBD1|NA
CAWSLDRSYGYTF
TGTGCCTGGAGCTTGGACAGGAGTTATGGCTACACCTTC
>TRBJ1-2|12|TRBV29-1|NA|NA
CSVEARTDGYTF
TGCAGCGTTGAAGCCCGGACGGATGGCTACACCTTC
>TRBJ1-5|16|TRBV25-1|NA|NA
CASSPRRAASNQPQHF
TGTGCCAGCTCACCACGAAGGGCAGCGAGCAATCAGCCCCAGCATTTT
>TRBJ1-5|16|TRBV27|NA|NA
CASSLSYAGSNQPQHF
TGTGCCAGCAGTTTATCTTATGCCGGCAGCAATCAGCCCCAGCATTTT
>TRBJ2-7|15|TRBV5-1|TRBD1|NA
CASSPEQGSLDEQYF
TGCGCCAGCAGTCCAGAACAGGGGTCCTTGGACGAGCAGTACTTC
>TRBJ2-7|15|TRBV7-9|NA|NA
CASSSTGLSSYEQYF
TGTGCCAGCAGCTCCACCGGCCTGAGCTCCTACGAGCAGTACTTC
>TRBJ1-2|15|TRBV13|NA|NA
CASSLDGRPNYGYTF
TGTGCCAGCAGCTTAGATGGGAGACCTAACTATGGCTACACCTTC
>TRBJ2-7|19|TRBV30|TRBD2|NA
CAWSVVGTSGRASSYEQYF
TGTGCCTGGAGTGTTGTTGGGACTAGCGGGAGGGCTAGCTCCTACGAGCAGTACTTC
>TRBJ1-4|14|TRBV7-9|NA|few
CASSFGGFNEKLFF
TGTGCCAGCAGCTTCGGTGGTTTTAATGAAAAACTGTTTTTT
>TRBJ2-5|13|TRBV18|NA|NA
CASSRVYQETQYF
TGTGCCAGCTCACGTGTTTACCAAGAGACCCAGTACTTC
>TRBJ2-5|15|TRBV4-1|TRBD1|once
CASSHPGTGEETQYF
TGCGCCAGCAGCCATCCCGGGACAGGAGAAGAGACCCAGTACTTC
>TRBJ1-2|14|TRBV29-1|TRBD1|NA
CSVLTGGGFIGYTF
TGCAGCGTCCTAACAGGGGGCGGATTTATTGGCTACACCTTC
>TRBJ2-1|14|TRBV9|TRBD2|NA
CASAWAGEGNEQFF
TGTGCCAGCGCCTGGGCGGGGGAGGGAAATGAGCAGTTCTTC
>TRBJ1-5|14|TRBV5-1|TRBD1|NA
CASSLGTGDQPQHF
TGCGCCAGCAGCTTGGGGACAGGGGATCAGCCCCAGCATTTT
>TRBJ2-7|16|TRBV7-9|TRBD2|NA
CASSRVAGGPFIEQYF
TGTGCCAGCAGCCGTGTAGCGGGAGGGCCCTTTATCGAGCAGTACTTC
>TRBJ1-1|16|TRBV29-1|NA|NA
CSVQASPSYENTEAFF
TGCAGCGTGCAGGCTTCCCCTTCCTACGAGAACACTGAAGCTTTCTTT
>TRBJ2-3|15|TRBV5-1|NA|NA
CASSLEGSGADTQYF
TGCGCCAGCAGCTTGGAAGGGTCCGGGGCAGATACGCAGTATTTT
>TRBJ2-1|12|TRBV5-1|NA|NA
CASSLGIHEQFF
TGCGCCAGCAGCTTGGGAATCCATGAGCAGTTCTTC
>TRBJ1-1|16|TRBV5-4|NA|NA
CASSLGFRPMNTEAFF
TGTGCCAGCAGCTTGGGTTTCAGGCCCATGAACACTGAAGCTTTCTTT
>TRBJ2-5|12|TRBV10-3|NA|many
CASSLGRETQYF
TGTGCCAGCAGTTTGGGGCGGGAGACCCAGTACTTC
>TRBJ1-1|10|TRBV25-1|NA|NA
CASLGAEAFF
TGTGCCAGCCTTGGAGCTGAAGCTTTCTTT
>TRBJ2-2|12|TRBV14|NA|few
CASNPRAGELFF
TGTGCCAGCAACCCGCGAGCCGGGGAGCTGTTTTTT
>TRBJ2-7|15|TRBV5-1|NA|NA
CASSLVPAGPYEQYF
TGCGCCAGCAGCTTGGTTCCAGCGGGTCCCTACGAGCAGTACTTC
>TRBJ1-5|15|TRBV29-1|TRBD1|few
CSVSETGGGHQPQHF
TGCAGCGTTTCAGAGACAGGGGGCGGGCATCAGCCCCAGCATTTT
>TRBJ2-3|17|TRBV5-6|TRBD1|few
CASSYDRDRANTDTQYF
TGTGCCAGCAGCTACGACCGGGACAGAGCTAACACAGATACGCAGTATTTT
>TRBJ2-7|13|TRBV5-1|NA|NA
CASSLEGSYEQYF
TGCGCCAGCAGCTTGGAAGGGTCCTACGAGCAGTACTTC
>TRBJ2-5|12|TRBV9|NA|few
CASSALGETQYF
TGTGCCAGCAGCGCGCTAGGAGAGACCCAGTACTTC
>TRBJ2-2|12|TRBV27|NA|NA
CACQAPSGELFF
TGTGCCTGCCAAGCTCCGTCCGGGGAGCTGTTTTTT
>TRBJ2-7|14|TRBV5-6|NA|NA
CASSLGGSRAEQYF
TGTGCCAGCAGCTTGGGGGGCTCCAGGGCGGAGCAGTACTTC
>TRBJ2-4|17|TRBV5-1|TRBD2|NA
CASSQTSGIGAKNIQYF
TGCGCCAGCAGCCAGACTAGCGGAATAGGGGCCAAAAACATTCAGTACTTC
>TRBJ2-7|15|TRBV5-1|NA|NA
CASSLATGQTYEQYF
TGCGCCAGCAGCTTGGCCACAGGGCAAACCTACGAGCAGTACTTC
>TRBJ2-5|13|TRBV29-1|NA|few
CSVGLATQETQYF
TGCAGCGTAGGCCTAGCGACTCAAGAGACCCAGTACTTC
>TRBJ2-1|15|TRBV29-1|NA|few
CSVGSTRVHYNEQFF
TGCAGCGTTGGGTCAACTAGGGTTCATTACAATGAGCAGTTCTTC
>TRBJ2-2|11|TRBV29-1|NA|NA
CSVVATGELFF
TGCAGCGTTGTGGCCACCGGGGAGCTGTTTTTT
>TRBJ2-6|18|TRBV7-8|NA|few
CASSLAGSHGSGANVLTF
TGTGCCAGCAGCTTAGCCGGCAGCCACGGCTCTGGGGCCAACGTCCTGACTTTC
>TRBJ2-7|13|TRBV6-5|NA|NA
CASQTWGSYEQYF
TGTGCCAGCCAAACTTGGGGGTCCTACGAGCAGTACTTC
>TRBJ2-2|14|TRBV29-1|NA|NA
CSVGSGANTGELFF
NA